Included here is one T cell receptor (beta chain) sequence, with context. Its antigen is still unknown. Generated by immunoSEQ multiplex PCR, the TCRdb table keeps only in-frame clones and is missing some. The sample has 50,000 to 65,000 clones, around 90% seen once. The data belong to a study of OX40 agonist ivuxolimab in advanced cancers. Study conclusions and caveats: Several nonresponders also turned out to have low normalized T-cell clonal expansion.

V gave up 4 bases and J gave up 2 bases, with 15 bases separating them. Germline-derived CDR1 and CDR2 are SEHNR and FQNEAQ (reference sequence). This CDR3 region has 15 residues. The rearrangement links TRBV7-9 to TRBJ2-7; perhaps TRBD1 as D (6 bases). This specimen was CD4+ or CD8+ T cells sorted from blood, taken in a trial of the OX40 agonist ivuxolimab. The origin of this receptor is an adult with an advanced solid tumor such as melanoma, head and neck, liver or kidney cancer. The CDR3 spells CASSSFDRRPYEQYF. CDR3 nucleotides: TGTGCCAGCAGCTCCTTCGACAGGAGGCCCTACGAGCAGTACTTC.